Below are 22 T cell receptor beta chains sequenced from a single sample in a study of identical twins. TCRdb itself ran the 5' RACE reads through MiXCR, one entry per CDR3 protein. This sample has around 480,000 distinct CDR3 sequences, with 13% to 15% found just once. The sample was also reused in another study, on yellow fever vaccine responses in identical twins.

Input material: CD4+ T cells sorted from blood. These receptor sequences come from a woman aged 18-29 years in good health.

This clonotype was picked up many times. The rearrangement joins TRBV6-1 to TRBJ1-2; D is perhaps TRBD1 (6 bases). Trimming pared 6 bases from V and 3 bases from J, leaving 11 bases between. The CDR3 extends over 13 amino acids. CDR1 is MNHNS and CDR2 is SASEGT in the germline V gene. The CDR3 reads CASSQTGYYGYTF. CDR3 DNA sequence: TGTGCCAGCAGCCAGACAGGTTACTATGGCTACACCTTC.

The CDR3: CSGSGDRTDEQFF. CDR3 DNA sequence: TGCAGCGGATCGGGGGACAGGACAGATGAGCAGTTCTTC. This chain joins TRBV29-1 and TRBJ2-1, with 8 bases lining up with TRBD1. CDR1 is SQVTM and CDR2 is ANQGSEA in the germline V gene. There are 13 residues in the CDR3. J gave up 8 bases and V 7 bases, and 10 bases lay outside the gene matches.

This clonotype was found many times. CDR3 sequence reads: CASSFGGTDTQYF. The DNA of the CDR3 is TGTGCCAGCAGCTTTGGGGGCACAGATACGCAGTATTTT. The chain joins TRBV7-8 to TRBJ2-3; the D is unclear. Germline CDR1 and CDR2: SGHVS and FQNEAQ. Trimming removed 3 bases from V and 1 base from J, with 5 bases in between. The CDR3 covers 13 residues.

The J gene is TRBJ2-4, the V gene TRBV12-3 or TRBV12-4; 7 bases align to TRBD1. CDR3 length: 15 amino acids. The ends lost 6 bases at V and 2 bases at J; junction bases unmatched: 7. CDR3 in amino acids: CASSRQDRTKNIQYF. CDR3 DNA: TGTGCCAGCAGCCGACAGGACAGGACCAAAAACATTCAGTACTTC.

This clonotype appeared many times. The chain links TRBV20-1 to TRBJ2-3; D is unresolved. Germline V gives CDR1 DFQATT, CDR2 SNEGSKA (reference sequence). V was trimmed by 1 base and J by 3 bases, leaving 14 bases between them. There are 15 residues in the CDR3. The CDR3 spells CSARVGYSKTDTQYF. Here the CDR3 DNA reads TGCAGTGCTAGAGTTGGCTATTCAAAAACAGATACGCAGTATTTT.

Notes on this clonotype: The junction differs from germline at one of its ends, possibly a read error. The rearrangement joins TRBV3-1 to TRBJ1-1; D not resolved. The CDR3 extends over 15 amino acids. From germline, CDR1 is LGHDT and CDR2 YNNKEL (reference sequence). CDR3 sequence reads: CASSQGAKLNTEAFF. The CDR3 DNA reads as TGTGCCAGTAGCCAAGGCGCTAAGCTGAACACTGAAGCTTTCTTT.

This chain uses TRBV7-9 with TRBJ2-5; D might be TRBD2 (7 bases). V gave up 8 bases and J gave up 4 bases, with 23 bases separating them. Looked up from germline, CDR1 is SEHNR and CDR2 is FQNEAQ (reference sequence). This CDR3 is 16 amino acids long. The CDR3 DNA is TGTGCCAGCGGAAAGAGGGGGAGGGCCGATCGAGAGACCCAGTACTTC. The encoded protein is CASGKRGRADRETQYF. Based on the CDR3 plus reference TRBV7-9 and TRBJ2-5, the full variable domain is DTGVSQNPRHKITKRGQNVTFRCDPISEHNRLYWYRQTLGQGPEFLTYFQNEAQLEKSRLLSDRFSAERPKGSFSTLEIQRTEQGDSAMYLCASGKRGRADRETQYFGPGTRLLVL.

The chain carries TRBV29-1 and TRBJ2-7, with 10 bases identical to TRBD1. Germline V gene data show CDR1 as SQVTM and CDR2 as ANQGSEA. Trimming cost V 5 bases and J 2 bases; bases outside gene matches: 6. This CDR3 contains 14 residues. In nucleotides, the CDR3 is TGCAGCGTTTCCCGGGACAGGGGCACCTACGAGCAGTACTTC. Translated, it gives CSVSRDRGTYEQYF.

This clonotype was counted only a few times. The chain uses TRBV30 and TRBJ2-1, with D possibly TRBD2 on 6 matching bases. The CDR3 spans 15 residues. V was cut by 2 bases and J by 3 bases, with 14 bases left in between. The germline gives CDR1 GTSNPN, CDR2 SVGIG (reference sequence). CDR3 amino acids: CAWSTLAPLYNEQFF. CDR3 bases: TGTGCCTGGAGTACCCTAGCGCCTCTCTACAATGAGCAGTTCTTC. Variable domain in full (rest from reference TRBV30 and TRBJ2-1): SQTIHQWPATLVQPVGSPLSLECTVEGTSNPNLYWYRQAAGRGLQLLFYSVGIGQISSEVPQNLSASRPQDRQFILSSKKLLLSDSGFYLCAWSTLAPLYNEQFFGPGTRLTVL.

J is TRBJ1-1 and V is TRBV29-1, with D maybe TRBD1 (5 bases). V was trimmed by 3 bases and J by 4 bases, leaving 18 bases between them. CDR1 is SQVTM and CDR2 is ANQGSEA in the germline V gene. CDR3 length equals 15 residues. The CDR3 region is CSVDGQYGFLTEAFF. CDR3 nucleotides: TGCAGCGTTGATGGACAATACGGTTTCCTCACTGAAGCTTTCTTT. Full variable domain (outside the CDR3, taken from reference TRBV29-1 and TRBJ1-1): SAVISQKPSRDICQRGTSLTIQCQVDSQVTMMFWYRQQPGQSLTLIATANQGSEATYESGFVIDKFPISRPNLTFSTLTVSNMSPEDSSIYLCSVDGQYGFLTEAFFGQGTRLTVV.

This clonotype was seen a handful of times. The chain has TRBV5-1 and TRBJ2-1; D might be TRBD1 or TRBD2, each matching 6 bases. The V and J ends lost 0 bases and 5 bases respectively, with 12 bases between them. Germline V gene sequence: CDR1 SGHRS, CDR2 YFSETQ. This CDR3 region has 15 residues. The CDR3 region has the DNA TGCGCCAGCAGCTTGGCTCCGGGGGCCGACAATGAGCAGTTCTTC. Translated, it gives CASSLAPGADNEQFF.

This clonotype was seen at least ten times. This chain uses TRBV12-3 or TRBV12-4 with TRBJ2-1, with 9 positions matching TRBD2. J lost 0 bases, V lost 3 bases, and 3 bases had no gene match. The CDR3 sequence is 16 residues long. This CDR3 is CASSFSGGASYNEQFF. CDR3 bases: TGTGCCAGCAGTTTTAGCGGGGGCGCCTCCTACAATGAGCAGTTCTTC.

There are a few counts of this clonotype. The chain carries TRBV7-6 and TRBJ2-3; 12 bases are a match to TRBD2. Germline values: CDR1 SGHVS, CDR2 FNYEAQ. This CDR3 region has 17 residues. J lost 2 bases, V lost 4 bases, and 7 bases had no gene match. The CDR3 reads CASSSPLAGGHTDTQYF. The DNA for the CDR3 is TGTGCCAGCAGCTCCCCTCTAGCGGGAGGGCACACAGATACGCAGTATTTT.

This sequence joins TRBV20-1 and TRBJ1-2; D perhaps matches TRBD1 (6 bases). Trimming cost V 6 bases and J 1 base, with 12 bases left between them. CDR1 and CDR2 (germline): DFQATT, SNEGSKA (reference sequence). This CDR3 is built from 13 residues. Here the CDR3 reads CSAPRTDNYGYTF. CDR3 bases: TGCAGTGCCCCTAGGACAGATAACTATGGCTACACCTTC.

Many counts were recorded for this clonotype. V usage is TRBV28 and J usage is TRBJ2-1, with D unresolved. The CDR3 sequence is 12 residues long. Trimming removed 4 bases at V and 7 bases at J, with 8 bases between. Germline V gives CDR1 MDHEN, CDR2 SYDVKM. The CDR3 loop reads CASSSLSNEQFF. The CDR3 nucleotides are TGTGCCAGCAGTTCCCTGTCGAATGAGCAGTTCTTC.

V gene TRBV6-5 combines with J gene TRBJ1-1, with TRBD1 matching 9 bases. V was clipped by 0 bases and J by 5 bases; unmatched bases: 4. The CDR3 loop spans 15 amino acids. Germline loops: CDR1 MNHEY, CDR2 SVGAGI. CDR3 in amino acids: CASSYSRTGATEAFF. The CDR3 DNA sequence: TGTGCCAGCAGTTACTCTCGGACAGGGGCAACTGAAGCTTTCTTT.

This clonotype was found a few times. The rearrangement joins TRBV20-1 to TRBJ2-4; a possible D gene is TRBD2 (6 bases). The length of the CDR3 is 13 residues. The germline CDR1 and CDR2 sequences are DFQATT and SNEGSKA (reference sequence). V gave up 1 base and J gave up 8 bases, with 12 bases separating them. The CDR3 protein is CSARGMGGHIQYF. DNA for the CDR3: TGCAGTGCTAGAGGGATGGGGGGTCACATTCAGTACTTC.

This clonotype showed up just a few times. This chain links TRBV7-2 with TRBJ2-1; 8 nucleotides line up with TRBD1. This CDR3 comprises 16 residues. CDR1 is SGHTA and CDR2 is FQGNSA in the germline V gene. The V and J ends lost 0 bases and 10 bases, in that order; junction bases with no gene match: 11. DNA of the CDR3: TGTGCCAGCAGCTTAGCGGGGACAGGTCCTATGGACGAGCAGTTCTTC. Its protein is CASSLAGTGPMDEQFF.

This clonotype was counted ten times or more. CDR3 protein: CASSLGQNNSPLHF. The CDR3, as DNA: TGTGCCAGCAGCTTGGGACAAAATAATTCACCCCTCCACTTT. The rearrangement links TRBV7-6 to TRBJ1-6; maybe TRBD1 (6 bases). V lost 3 bases and J 5 bases, leaving 8 bases between the germline ends. The CDR3 totals 14 residues. CDR1 is SGHVS, CDR2 FNYEAQ, per germline.

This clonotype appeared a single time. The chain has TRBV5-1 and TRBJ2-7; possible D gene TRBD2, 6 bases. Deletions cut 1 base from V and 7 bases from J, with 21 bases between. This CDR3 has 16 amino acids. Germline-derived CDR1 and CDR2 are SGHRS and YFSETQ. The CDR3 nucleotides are TGCGCCAGCAGCTTGCTTTACGGGGGAGCTAATAGGGAGCAGTACTTC. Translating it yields CASSLLYGGANREQYF.

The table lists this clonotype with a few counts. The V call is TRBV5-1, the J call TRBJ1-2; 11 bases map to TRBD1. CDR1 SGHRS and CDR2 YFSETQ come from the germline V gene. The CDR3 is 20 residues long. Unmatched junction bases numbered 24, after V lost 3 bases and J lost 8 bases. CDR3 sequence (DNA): TGCGCCAGCAGCTCTCGGGGGAAGGGACAGGGGGACCACGATAATATCGGCTACACCTTC. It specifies CASSSRGKGQGDHDNIGYTF.

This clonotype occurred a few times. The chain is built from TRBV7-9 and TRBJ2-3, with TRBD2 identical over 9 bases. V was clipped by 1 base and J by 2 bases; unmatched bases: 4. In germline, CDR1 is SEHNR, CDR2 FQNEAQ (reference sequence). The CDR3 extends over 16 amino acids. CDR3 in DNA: TGTGCCAGCAGCTTAGATCGCGGGGGGGCCACAGATACGCAGTATTTT. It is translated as CASSLDRGGATDTQYF.